The rows below give T cell receptor beta chains drawn from one sample of a study of neurological immune-mediated disorders. MiXCR, run by TCRdb on the 5' RACE reads, gives a single entry per CDR3 protein. The sample carries 55,000 to 70,000 distinct CDR3 sequences, around 10% recorded once. The specimen was PBMCs. The origin of the receptors is a man in his sixties in good health. Both conserved end residues are part of each CDR3. Each record gives: D gene, clone size, V gene, J gene, CDR3 length, CDR3 DNA, CDR3 protein. A D gene is named only where the DNA matches it firmly. Clone size, where shown, is once, few, many, or a class for clones that have expanded.

D gene: -; clone size: many; V gene: TRBV7-9; J gene: TRBJ1-1; CDR3 length: 12; CDR3 DNA: TGTGCCAGCAGCCCCGGACAGACTGAAGCTTTCTTT; CDR3 protein: CASSPGQTEAFF
D gene: -; clone size: many; V gene: TRBV14; J gene: TRBJ2-2; CDR3 length: 16; CDR3 DNA: TGTGCCAGCAGCCAATTGAGGGGAAAGGACTCCGGGGAGCTGTTTTTT; CDR3 protein: CASSQLRGKDSGELFF
D gene: TRBD2; clone size: many; V gene: TRBV4-3; J gene: TRBJ2-7; CDR3 length: 18; CDR3 DNA: TGCGCCAGCAGCCAAGCCCCCGGACTAGCGGAGATGCCCTACGAGCAGTACTTC; CDR3 protein: CASSQAPGLAEMPYEQYF
D gene: -; clone size: many; V gene: TRBV5-1; J gene: TRBJ2-7; CDR3 length: 17; CDR3 DNA: TGCGCCAGCAGCTTAAGTATCGGGCAGGGCCTCTCCTACGAGCAGTACTTC; CDR3 protein: CASSLSIGQGLSYEQYF
D gene: TRBD2; clone size: many; V gene: TRBV20-1; J gene: TRBJ2-5; CDR3 length: 15; CDR3 DNA: TGCAGTGCTAGGGGGACTAGCCGGTCTTATGAGACCCAGTACTTC; CDR3 protein: CSARGTSRSYETQYF
D gene: -; clone size: many; V gene: TRBV7-9; J gene: TRBJ1-6; CDR3 length: 16; CDR3 DNA: TGTGCCAGCAGCTCCGAAAGACGCCTAAATAATTCACCCCTCCACTTT; CDR3 protein: CASSSERRLNNSPLHF
D gene: -; clone size: many; V gene: TRBV10-2; J gene: TRBJ1-5; CDR3 length: 14; CDR3 DNA: TGCGCCAGCGGAGGACAGCTAAGCAATCAGCCCCAGCATTTT; CDR3 protein: CASGGQLSNQPQHF
D gene: -; clone size: many; V gene: TRBV7-2; J gene: TRBJ2-6; CDR3 length: 18; CDR3 DNA: TGTGCCAGCAGCTTAACCCCCGGGACCCCCTCTGGGGCCAACGTCCTGACTTTC; CDR3 protein: CASSLTPGTPSGANVLTF
D gene: -; clone size: -; V gene: TRBV24-1; J gene: TRBJ2-1; CDR3 length: 18; CDR3 DNA: TGTGCCACCAGTGATCTCTCACCCTGCGGGGCCTCATACAATGAGCAGTTCTTC; CDR3 protein: CATSDLSPCGASYNEQFF
D gene: -; clone size: many; V gene: TRBV15; J gene: TRBJ2-5; CDR3 length: 16; CDR3 DNA: TGTGCCACCAGCAGAGATCTTGGCAGCTACCAAGAGACCCAGTACTTC; CDR3 protein: CATSRDLGSYQETQYF
D gene: -; clone size: many; V gene: TRBV28; J gene: TRBJ1-2; CDR3 length: 18; CDR3 DNA: TGTGCCAGCAGTTCGGTAGGGGAGGGAATCCCTTCCGCCTATGGCTACACCTTC; CDR3 protein: CASSSVGEGIPSAYGYTF
D gene: TRBD1; clone size: few; V gene: TRBV12-3/TRBV12-4; J gene: TRBJ2-5; CDR3 length: 16; CDR3 DNA: TGTGCCAGCAGTCAATGGACAGGGGAGGTAGAAGAGACCCAGTACTTC; CDR3 protein: CASSQWTGEVEETQYF
D gene: -; clone size: many; V gene: TRBV28; J gene: TRBJ2-7; CDR3 length: 14; CDR3 DNA: TGTGCCAGCCGTACCGGGGGACACATCTACGAGCAGTACTTC; CDR3 protein: CASRTGGHIYEQYF
D gene: -; clone size: many; V gene: TRBV20-1; J gene: TRBJ2-6; CDR3 length: 17; CDR3 DNA: TGCAGTGCATGGGTTTCAAACACGTTGGTAGGGGCCAACGTCCTGACTTTC; CDR3 protein: CSAWVSNTLVGANVLTF
D gene: -; clone size: many; V gene: TRBV5-1; J gene: TRBJ1-2; CDR3 length: 13; CDR3 DNA: TGCGCCAGCCGTGCAGTTCCTAACTATGGCTACACCTTC; CDR3 protein: CASRAVPNYGYTF
D gene: -; clone size: many; V gene: TRBV7-2; J gene: TRBJ1-6; CDR3 length: 16; CDR3 DNA: TGTGCCAGCAGCCCCGGGGGGACGGGCATGGGGTCACCCCTCCACTTT; CDR3 protein: CASSPGGTGMGSPLHF
D gene: -; clone size: many; V gene: TRBV12-3/TRBV12-4; J gene: TRBJ1-2; CDR3 length: 13; CDR3 DNA: TGTGCCAGCCGACGGCTTAACCCCTATGGCTACACCTTC; CDR3 protein: CASRRLNPYGYTF
D gene: -; clone size: many; V gene: TRBV27; J gene: TRBJ1-2; CDR3 length: 15; CDR3 DNA: TGTGCCAGCAGTCCGGGAGGGAGGGGCCACTATGGCTACACCTTC; CDR3 protein: CASSPGGRGHYGYTF
D gene: -; clone size: many; V gene: TRBV7-9; J gene: TRBJ2-7; CDR3 length: 13; CDR3 DNA: TGTGCCAGCAGCTCCGAGAGTGGCTACGAGCAGTACTTC; CDR3 protein: CASSSESGYEQYF
D gene: -; clone size: many; V gene: TRBV20-1; J gene: TRBJ2-7; CDR3 length: 14; CDR3 DNA: TGCAGTGCTTTCCGGGACTGGAGCTCCTACGAGCAGTACTTC; CDR3 protein: CSAFRDWSSYEQYF
D gene: -; clone size: many; V gene: TRBV6-2/TRBV6-3; J gene: TRBJ2-3; CDR3 length: 16; CDR3 DNA: TGTGCCAGCAGTTACCCCAGGGGGGGCTTACTTGATACGCAGTATTTT; CDR3 protein: CASSYPRGGLLDTQYF
D gene: -; clone size: -; V gene: TRBV28; J gene: TRBJ2-7; CDR3 length: 11; CDR3 DNA: TGTGCCAGCAGTTTAACTCGGGAGCAGTACTTC; CDR3 protein: CASSLTREQYF
D gene: TRBD2; clone size: many; V gene: TRBV5-1; J gene: TRBJ2-5; CDR3 length: 18; CDR3 DNA: TGCGCCAGCAGCTCCTCCGGGGGAGGGGCTCCCTACCAAGAGACCCAGTACTTC; CDR3 protein: CASSSSGGGAPYQETQYF
D gene: -; clone size: many; V gene: TRBV20-1; J gene: TRBJ2-7; CDR3 length: 15; CDR3 DNA: TGCAGTGCTAGGCCGACGCGGGGTCTTGGACTGGAGCAGTACTTC; CDR3 protein: CSARPTRGLGLEQYF
D gene: -; clone size: many; V gene: TRBV7-9; J gene: TRBJ1-1; CDR3 length: 11; CDR3 DNA: TGTGCCAGCAGCGATAACACTGAAGCTTTCTTT; CDR3 protein: CASSDNTEAFF
D gene: -; clone size: many; V gene: TRBV20-1; J gene: TRBJ1-2; CDR3 length: 16; CDR3 DNA: TGCAGTGCTAGAGGCCAGGGGTCGGGAGATAACTATGGCTACACCTTC; CDR3 protein: CSARGQGSGDNYGYTF
D gene: TRBD2; clone size: -; V gene: TRBV5-1; J gene: TRBJ2-3; CDR3 length: 14; CDR3 DNA: TGCGCCAGCAGCTTTGCGGGGGTGTCAGATACGCAGTATTTT; CDR3 protein: CASSFAGVSDTQYF